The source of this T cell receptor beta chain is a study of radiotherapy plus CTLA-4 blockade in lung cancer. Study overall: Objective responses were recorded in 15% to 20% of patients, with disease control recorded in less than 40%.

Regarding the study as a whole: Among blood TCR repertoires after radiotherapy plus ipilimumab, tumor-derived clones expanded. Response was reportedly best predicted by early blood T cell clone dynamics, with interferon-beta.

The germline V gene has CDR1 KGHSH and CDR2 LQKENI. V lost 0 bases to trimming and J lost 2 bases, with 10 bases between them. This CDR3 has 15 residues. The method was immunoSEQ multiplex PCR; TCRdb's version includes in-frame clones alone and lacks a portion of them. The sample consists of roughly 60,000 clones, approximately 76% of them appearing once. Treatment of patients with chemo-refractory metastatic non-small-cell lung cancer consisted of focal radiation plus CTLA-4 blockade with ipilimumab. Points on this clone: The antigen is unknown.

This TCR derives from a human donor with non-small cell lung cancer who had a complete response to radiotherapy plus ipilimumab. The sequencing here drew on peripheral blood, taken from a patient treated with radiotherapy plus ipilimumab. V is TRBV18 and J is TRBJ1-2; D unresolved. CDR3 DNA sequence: TGTGCCAGCTCACCACCAGGAGCGCCGAACTATGGCTACACCTTC. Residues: CASSPPGAPNYGYTF.